This TCR beta chain was recovered during a study of neurological immune-mediated disorders. The CDR3 length is 14 residues. Trimming took 3 bases from V and 1 from J, leaving 6 bases between them. Each TCR transcript was tagged with a 10-nucleotide random UMI during 5'RACE. MiXCR was run by TCRdb on the 5' RACE reads, yielding one entry per CDR3 protein. The sample lists tens of thousands of distinct CDR3 sequences, 10% occurring once. The study's findings and limits: No sharing of CDR3 amino acid sequences was observed among expanded clones across subjects, suggesting private repertoires in all groups.

This clonotype showed up many times. What it binds is unknown. The sequence came from a middle-aged man in good health. The sequenced sample was PBMCs. V is TRBV12-3 or TRBV12-4 and J is TRBJ2-2; D unresolved. The CDR3 region is CASSFSLNTGELFF. DNA for the CDR3: TGTGCCAGCAGTTTCAGCTTGAACACCGGGGAGCTGTTTTTT.